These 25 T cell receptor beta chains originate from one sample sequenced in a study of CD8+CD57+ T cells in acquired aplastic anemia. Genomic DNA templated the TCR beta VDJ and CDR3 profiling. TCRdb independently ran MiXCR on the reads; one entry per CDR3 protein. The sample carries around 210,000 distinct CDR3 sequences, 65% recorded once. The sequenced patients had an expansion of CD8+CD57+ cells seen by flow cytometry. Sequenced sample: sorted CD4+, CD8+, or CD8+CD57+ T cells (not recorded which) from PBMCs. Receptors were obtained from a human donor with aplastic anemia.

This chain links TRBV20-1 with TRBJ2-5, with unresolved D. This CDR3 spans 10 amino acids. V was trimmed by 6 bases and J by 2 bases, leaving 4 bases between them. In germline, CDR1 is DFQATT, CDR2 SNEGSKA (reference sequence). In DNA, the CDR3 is TGCAGTGCACTGCAAGAGACCCAGTACTTC. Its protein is CSALQETQYF.

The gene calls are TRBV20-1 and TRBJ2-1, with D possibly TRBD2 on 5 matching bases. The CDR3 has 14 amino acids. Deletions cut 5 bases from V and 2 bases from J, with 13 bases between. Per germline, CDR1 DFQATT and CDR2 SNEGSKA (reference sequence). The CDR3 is CSAPRGRPYNEQFF. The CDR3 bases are TGCAGTGCTCCGAGAGGGCGCCCCTACAATGAGCAGTTCTTC.

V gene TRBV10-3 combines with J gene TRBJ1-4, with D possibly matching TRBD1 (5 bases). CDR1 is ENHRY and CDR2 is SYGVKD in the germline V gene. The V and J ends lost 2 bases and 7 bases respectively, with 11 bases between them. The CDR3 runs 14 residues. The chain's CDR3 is CAISEGREVEKLFF. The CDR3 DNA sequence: TGTGCCATCAGTGAGGGCAGGGAGGTTGAAAAACTGTTTTTT.

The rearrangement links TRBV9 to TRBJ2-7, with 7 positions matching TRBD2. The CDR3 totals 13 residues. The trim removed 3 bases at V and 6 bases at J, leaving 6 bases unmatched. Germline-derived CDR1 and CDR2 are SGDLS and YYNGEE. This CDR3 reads CASSERDDGEQYF. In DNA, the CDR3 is TGTGCCAGCAGCGAGCGGGACGACGGCGAGCAGTACTTC.

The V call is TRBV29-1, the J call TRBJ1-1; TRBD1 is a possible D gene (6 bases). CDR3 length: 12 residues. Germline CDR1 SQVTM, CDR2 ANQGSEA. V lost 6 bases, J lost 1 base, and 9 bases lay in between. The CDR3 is CSVMTGNTEAFF. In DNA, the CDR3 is TGCAGCGTCATGACAGGGAACACTGAAGCTTTCTTT.

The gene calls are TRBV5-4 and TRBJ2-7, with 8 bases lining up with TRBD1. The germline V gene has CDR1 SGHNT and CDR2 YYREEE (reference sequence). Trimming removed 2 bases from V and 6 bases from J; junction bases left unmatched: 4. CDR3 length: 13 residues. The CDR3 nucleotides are TGTGCCAGCAGCTTAACTACAGGGGGCGAGCAGTACTTC. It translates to CASSLTTGGEQYF.

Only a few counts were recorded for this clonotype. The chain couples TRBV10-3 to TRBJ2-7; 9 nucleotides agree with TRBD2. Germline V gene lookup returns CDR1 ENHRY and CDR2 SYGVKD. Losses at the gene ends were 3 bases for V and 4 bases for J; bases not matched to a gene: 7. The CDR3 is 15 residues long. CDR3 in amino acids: CAISDGSGSRYEQYF. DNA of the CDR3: TGTGCCATCAGTGACGGTAGCGGGAGCCGATACGAGCAGTACTTC.

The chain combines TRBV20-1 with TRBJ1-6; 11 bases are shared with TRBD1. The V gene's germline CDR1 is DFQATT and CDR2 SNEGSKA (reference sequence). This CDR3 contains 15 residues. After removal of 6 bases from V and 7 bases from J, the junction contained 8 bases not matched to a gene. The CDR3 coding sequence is TGCAGTGCGTCTGGACAGGGGGCTGAGAATTCACCCCTCCACTTT. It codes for CSASGQGAENSPLHF.

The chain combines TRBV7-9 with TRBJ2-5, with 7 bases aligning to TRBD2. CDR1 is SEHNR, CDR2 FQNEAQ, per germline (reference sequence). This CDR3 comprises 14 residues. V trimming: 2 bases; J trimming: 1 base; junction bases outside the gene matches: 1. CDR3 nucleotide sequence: TGTGCCAGCAGCTTAAGCGGGACCCAAGAGACCCAGTACTTC. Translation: CASSLSGTQETQYF.

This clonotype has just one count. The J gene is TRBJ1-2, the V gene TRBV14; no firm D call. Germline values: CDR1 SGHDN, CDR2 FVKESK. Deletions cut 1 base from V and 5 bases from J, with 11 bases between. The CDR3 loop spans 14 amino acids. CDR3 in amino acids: CASSQVRQEYGYTF. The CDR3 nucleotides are TGTGCCAGCAGCCAAGTTCGACAAGAATATGGCTACACCTTC.

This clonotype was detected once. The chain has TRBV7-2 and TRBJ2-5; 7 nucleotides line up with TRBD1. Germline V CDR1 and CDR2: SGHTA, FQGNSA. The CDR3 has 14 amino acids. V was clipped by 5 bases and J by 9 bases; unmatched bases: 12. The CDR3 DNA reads TGTGCCAGCAGCCGACAGGGTACAAGAGTGGCCCAGTACTTC. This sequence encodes CASSRQGTRVAQYF.

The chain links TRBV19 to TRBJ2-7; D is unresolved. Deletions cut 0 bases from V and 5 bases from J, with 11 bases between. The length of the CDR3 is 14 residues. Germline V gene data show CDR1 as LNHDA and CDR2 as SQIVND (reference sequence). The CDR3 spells CASSIDRSQNEQYF. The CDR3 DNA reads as TGTGCCAGTAGTATAGATCGAAGTCAGAACGAGCAGTACTTC.

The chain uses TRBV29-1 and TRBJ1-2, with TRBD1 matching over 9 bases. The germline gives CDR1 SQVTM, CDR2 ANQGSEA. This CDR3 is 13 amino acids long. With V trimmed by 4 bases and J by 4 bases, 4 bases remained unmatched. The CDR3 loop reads CSVGPTGGYGYTF. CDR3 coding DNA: TGCAGCGTTGGGCCGACAGGGGGCTATGGCTACACCTTC.

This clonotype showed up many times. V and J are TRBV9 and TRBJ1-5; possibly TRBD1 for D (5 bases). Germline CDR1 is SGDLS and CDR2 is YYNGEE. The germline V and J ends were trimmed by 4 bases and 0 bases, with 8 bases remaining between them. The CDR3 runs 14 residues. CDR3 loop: CASSRGVSNQPQHF. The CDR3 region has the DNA TGTGCCAGCAGCAGAGGGGTTAGCAATCAGCCCCAGCATTTT.

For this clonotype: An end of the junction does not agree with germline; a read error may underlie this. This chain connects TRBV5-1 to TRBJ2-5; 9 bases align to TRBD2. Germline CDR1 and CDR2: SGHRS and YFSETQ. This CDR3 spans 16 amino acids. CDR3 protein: CASSLSASGARETQYF. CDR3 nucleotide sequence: TGCGCCAGCAGCTTGTCGGCTAGCGGGGCTCGAGAGACTCAGTACTTC.

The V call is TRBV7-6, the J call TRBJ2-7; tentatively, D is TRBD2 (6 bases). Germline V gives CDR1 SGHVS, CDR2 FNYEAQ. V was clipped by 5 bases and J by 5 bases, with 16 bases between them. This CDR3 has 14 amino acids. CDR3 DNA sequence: TGTGCCAGCAGCCCCGGGACTTTCCAAAACGAGCAGTACTTC. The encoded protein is CASSPGTFQNEQYF. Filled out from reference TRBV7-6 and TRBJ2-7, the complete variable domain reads GAGVSQSPRYKVTKRGQDVALRCDPISGHVSLYWYRQALGQGPEFLTYFNYEAQQDKSGLPNDRFSAERPEGSISTLTIQRTEQRDSAMYRCASSPGTFQNEQYFGPGTRLTVT.

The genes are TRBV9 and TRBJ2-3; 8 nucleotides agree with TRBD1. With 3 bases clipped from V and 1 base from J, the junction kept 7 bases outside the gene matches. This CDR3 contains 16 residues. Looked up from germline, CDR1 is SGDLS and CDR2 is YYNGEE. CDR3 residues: CASSDRDRRRTDTQYF. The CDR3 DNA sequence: TGTGCCAGCAGCGATCGGGACAGGCGACGCACAGATACGCAGTATTTT.

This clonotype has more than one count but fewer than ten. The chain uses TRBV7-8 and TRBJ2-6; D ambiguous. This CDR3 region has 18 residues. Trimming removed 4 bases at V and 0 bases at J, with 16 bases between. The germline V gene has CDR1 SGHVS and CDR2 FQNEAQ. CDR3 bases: TGTGCCAGCAGCTCCTTCCGTGTGGGTCGCTCTGGGGCCAACGTCCTGACTTTC. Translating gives CASSSFRVGRSGANVLTF.

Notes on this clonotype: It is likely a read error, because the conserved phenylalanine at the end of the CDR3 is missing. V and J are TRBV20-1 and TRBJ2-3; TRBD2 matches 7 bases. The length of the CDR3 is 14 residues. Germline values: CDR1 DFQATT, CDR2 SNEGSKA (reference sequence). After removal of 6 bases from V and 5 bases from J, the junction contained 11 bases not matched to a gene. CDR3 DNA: TGCAGTGCCAGACTCAGCGGGGCGGGAGATACGCAGTATTCT. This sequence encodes CSARLSGAGDTQYS.

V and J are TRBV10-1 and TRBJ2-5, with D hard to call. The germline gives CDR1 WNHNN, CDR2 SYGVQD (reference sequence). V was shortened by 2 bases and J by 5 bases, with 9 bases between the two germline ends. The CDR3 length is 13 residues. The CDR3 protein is CASSERALETQYF. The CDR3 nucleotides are TGCGCCAGCAGTGAGCGGGCACTGGAGACCCAGTACTTC.

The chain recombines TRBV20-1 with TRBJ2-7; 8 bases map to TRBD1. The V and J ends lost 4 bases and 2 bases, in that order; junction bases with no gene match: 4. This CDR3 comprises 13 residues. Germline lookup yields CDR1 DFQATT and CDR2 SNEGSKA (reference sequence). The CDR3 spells CSATTGQAYEQYF. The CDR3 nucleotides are TGCAGTGCTACCACGGGACAGGCCTACGAGCAGTACTTC.

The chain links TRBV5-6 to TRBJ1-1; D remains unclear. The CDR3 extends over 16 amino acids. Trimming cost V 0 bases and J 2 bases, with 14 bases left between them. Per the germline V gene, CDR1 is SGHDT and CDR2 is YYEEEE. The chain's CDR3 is CASSLVDRSGNTEAFF. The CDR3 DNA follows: TGTGCCAGCAGCTTGGTAGACCGGTCGGGCAACACTGAAGCTTTCTTT.

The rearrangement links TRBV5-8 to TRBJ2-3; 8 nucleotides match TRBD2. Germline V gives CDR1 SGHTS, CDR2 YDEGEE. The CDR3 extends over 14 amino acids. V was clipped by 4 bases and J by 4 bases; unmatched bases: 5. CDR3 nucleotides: TGTGCCAGCAGCAGAACTAGCGGCCCAGATACGCAGTATTTT. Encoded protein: CASSRTSGPDTQYF.

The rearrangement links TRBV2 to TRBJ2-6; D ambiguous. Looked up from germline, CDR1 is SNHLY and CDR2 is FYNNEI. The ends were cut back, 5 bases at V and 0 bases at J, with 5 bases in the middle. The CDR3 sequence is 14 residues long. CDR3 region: CASSFDSGANVLTF. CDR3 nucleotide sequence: TGTGCCAGCAGTTTTGACTCTGGGGCCAACGTCCTGACTTTC. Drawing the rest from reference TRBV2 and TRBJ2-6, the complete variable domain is EPEVTQTPSHQVTQMGQEVILRCVPISNHLYFYWYRQILGQKVEFLVSFYNNEISEKSEIFDDQFSVERPDGSNFTLKIRSTKLEDSAMYFCASSFDSGANVLTFGAGSRLTVL.

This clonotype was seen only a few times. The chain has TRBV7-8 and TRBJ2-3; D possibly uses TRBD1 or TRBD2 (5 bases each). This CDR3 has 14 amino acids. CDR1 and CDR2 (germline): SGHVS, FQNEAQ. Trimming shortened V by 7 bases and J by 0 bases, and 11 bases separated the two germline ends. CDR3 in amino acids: CASTPGTSTDTQYF. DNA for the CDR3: TGTGCCAGCACTCCAGGGACCAGCACAGATACGCAGTATTTT.